Listed below are T cell receptor beta chains from one sample, sequenced in a study of T-cell memory formation after mild COVID-19. TCRdb redid the calling of the 5' RACE reads with MiXCR, one entry per CDR3 protein. The sample holds about 13,000 distinct CDR3 sequences, 12% seen once. Sequences were obtained from PBMCs or a T cell subset sorted from them (not recorded which). The receptors here all came from an adult woman who had mild COVID-19 (a few samples of this study predate the infection). Cell type and time point are not known. CDR3s leave out the opening cysteine and the closing phenylalanine or tryptophan.

J | V | CDR3
TRBJ1-2 | TRBV30 | AWSVLEGPGYGYT
TRBJ2-1 | TRBV4-1 | ASSHIAGDGNEQF
TRBJ2-5 | TRBV2 | ASSVRQETQY
TRBJ1-6 | TRBV5-1 | ASSFKQGTANSPLH
TRBJ2-5 | TRBV11-2 | ASSLDGTRETQY
TRBJ2-2 | TRBV20-1 | SAGGESTTGELF
TRBJ2-7 | TRBV7-2 | ASSLSPYEQY
TRBJ1-6 | TRBV20-1 | SARRVLLDSPLH
TRBJ2-3 | TRBV7-8 | ASSLLSGGRADTQY
TRBJ2-2 | TRBV7-7 | ASSPTDKPNTGELF
TRBJ2-7 | TRBV29-1 | SVWTGGSYEQY
TRBJ2-7 | TRBV7-9 | ASSLVGLARDYEQY
TRBJ1-2 | TRBV20-1 | SATSRGQNYGYT
TRBJ2-7 | TRBV9 | ASSADATSYEQY
TRBJ2-3 | TRBV5-6 | ASSLDWRTDTQY
TRBJ2-7 | TRBV7-8 | ASSLLRTGGDYEQY
TRBJ1-1 | TRBV12-3/TRBV12-4 | ASRFRTWGQQPNTEAF
TRBJ2-2 | TRBV19 | ASLTAGNTGELF
TRBJ2-7 | TRBV7-2 | ASSLNSGSNYEQY
TRBJ2-1 | TRBV7-8 | ASTRRLAANEQF
TRBJ1-1 | TRBV7-9 | ASSLMLFGPEAF
TRBJ1-3 | TRBV19 | ASSSVRETGNTIY
TRBJ2-1 | TRBV12-3/TRBV12-4 | ASSGAGTSGGPRRDEQF
TRBJ1-6 | TRBV20-1 | SARDQTGKGSPLH
TRBJ2-7 | TRBV24-1 | ATPPPYEQY
TRBJ2-3 | TRBV5-1 | ASRETGGITDTQY
TRBJ2-1 | TRBV3-1 | ASSQDRGQEF
TRBJ2-3 | TRBV24-1 | ATSDRSSRQGDSTDTQY
TRBJ2-5 | TRBV7-9 | ASSGGETQY
TRBJ2-1 | TRBV10-3 | AIRGLAAYNEQF
TRBJ2-1 | TRBV12-5 | ASGLVSGGSYNEQF
TRBJ1-2 | TRBV7-3 | ASSSLGGTRVYGYT
TRBJ2-7 | TRBV7-8 | ASSLGQPGYEQY
TRBJ2-7 | TRBV5-1 | ASSLEPDAYEQY
TRBJ2-2 | TRBV7-9 | ASSLEDLAGGSPNTGELF
TRBJ2-7 | TRBV7-6 | ASSLVLGGRAQY
TRBJ2-1 | TRBV20-1 | SASPTGTGEQF
TRBJ2-7 | TRBV7-9 | AIALWQGRRYEQY
TRBJ2-3 | TRBV13 | ASSTAGPKTDTQY
TRBJ1-2 | TRBV4-1 | ASSQDSSNYGYT
TRBJ2-2 | TRBV12-3/TRBV12-4 | ASSLVAGGSGELF
TRBJ1-2 | TRBV12-3/TRBV12-4 | ASSFLGYANYGYT
TRBJ1-1 | TRBV2 | ASRTLTDPNAEAF
TRBJ2-2 | TRBV5-1 | ASRGENTGELF
TRBJ2-3 | TRBV7-3 | ASSLDTSWQGWRDTQY
TRBJ1-1 | TRBV4-3 | ASSQDWAPWRGMNTEAF
TRBJ1-1 | TRBV5-4 | ASSYGQANTEAF
TRBJ2-1 | TRBV4-2 | ASSQDKMGPSSYNEQF
TRBJ2-1 | TRBV7-6 | ASSIDIDSYNEQF
TRBJ2-2 | TRBV24-1 | ATSWSGGNTGELF
TRBJ1-5 | TRBV7-2 | ASSLRTPSIDKWQPQH
TRBJ2-1 | TRBV7-3 | ASSRGASGYNEQF
TRBJ2-1 | TRBV24-1 | ATSDLSGGSSYNEQF
TRBJ2-1 | TRBV30 | AWGPIAATYNEQF